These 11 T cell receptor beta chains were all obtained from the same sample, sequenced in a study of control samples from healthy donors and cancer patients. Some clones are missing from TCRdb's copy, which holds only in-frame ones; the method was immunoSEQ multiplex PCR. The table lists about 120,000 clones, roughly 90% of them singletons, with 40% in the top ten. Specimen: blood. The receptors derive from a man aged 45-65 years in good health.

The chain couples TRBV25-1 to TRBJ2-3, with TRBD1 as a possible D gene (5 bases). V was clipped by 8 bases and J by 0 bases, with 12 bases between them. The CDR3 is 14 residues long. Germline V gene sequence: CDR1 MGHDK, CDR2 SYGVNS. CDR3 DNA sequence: TGTGCCAGCCAAGCAGGGCATAGCACAGATACGCAGTATTTT. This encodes CASQAGHSTDTQYF.

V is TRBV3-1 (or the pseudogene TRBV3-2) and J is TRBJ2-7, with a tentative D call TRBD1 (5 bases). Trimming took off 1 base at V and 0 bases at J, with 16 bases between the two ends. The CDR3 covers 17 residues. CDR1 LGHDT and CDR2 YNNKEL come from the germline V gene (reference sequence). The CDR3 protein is CASSQGQATANSYEQYF. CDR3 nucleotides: TGTGCCAGCAGCCAAGGTCAAGCGACAGCGAACTCCTACGAGCAGTACTTC.

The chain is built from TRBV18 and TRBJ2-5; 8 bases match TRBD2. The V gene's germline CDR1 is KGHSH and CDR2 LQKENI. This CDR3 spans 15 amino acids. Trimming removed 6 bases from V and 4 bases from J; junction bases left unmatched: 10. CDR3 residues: CASSPRGGPGETQYF. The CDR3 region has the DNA TGTGCCAGCTCCCCCCGGGGGGGGCCCGGAGAGACCCAGTACTTC.

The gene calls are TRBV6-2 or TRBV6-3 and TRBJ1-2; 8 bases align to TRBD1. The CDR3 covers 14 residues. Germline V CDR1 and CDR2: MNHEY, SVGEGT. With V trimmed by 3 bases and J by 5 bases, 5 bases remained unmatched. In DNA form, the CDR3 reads TGTGCCAGCAGTTATACAGGGACAGGTTATGGCTACACCTTC. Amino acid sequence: CASSYTGTGYGYTF.

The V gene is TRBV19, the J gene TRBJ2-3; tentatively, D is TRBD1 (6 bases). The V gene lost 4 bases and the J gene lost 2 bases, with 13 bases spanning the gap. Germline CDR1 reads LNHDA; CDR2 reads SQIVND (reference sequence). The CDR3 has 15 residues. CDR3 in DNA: TGTGCCAGTAGTAGTCCCGGGACATCCACAGATACGCAGTATTTT. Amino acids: CASSSPGTSTDTQYF.

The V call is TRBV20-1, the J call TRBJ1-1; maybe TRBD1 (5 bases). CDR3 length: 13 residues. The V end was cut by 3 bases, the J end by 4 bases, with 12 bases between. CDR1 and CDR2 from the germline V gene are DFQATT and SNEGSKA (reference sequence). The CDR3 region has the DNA TGCAGTGCTAGTTGGGGGGGAAGCACTGAAGCTTTCTTT. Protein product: CSASWGGSTEAFF.

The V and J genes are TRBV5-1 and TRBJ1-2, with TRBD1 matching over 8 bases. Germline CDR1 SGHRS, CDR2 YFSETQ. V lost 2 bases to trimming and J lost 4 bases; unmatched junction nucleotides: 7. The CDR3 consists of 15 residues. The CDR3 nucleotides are TGCGCCAGCAGCTTAAGGCAGGGGGCTACCTATGGCTACACCTTC. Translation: CASSLRQGATYGYTF. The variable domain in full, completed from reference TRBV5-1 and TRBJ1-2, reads KAGVTQTPRYLIKTRGQQVTLSCSPISGHRSVSWYQQTPGQGLQFLFEYFSETQRNKGNFPGRFSGRQFSNSRSEMNVSTLELGDSALYLCASSLRQGATYGYTFGSGTRLTVV.

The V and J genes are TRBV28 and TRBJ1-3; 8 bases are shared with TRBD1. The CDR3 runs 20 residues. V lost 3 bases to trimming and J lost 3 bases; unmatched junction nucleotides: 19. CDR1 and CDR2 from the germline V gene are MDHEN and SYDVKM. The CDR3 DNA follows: TGTGCCAGCAGTTTTGTGTCCAGTAATAAGCAGGGGGCGAGTGGAAACACCATATATTTT. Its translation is CASSFVSSNKQGASGNTIYF.

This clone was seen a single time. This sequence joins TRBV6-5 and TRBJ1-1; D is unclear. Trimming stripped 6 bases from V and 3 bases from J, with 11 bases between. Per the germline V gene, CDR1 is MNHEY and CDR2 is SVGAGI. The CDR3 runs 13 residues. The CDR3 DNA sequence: TGTGCCAGCAGCCAGAATGTGGACACTGAAGCTTTCTTT. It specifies CASSQNVDTEAFF.

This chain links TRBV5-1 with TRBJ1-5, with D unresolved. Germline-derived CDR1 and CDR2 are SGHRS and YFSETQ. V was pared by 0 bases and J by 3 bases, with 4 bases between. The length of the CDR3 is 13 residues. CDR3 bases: TGCGCCAGCAGCTTGGAACCCAATCAGCCCCAGCATTTT. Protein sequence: CASSLEPNQPQHF.

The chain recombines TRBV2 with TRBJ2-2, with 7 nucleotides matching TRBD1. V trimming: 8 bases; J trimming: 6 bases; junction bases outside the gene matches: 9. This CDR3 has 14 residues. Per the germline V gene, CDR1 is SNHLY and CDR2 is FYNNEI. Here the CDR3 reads CASRLQGFAGELFF. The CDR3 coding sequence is TGTGCCAGCCGGCTACAGGGGTTCGCCGGGGAGCTGTTTTTT.